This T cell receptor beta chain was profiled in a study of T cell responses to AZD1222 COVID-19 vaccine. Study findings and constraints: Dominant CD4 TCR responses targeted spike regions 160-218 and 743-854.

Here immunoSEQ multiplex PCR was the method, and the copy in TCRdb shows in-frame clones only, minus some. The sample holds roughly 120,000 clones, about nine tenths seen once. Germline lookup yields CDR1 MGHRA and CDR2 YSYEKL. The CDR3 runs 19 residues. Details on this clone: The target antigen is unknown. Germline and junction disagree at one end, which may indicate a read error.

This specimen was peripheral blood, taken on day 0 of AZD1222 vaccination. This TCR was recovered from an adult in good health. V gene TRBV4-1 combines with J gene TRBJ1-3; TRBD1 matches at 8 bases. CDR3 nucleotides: TGCGCCACCAGCCGATCGGGTGGGACAGGAAACCCCTCTGGAAACACCATATATTTT. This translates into CATSRSGGTGNPSGNTIYF.